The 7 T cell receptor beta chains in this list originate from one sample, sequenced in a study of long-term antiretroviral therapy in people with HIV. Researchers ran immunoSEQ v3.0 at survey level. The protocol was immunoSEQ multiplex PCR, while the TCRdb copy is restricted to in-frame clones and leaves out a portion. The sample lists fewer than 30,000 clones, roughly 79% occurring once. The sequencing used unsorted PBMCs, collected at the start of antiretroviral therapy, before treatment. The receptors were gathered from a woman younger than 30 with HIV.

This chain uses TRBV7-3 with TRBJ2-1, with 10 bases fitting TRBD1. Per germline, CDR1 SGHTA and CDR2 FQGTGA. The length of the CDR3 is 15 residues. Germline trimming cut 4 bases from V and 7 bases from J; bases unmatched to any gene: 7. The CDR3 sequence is CASSSTGGAGNEQFF. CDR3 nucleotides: TGTGCCAGCAGCTCGACAGGGGGCGCGGGAAATGAGCAGTTCTTC.

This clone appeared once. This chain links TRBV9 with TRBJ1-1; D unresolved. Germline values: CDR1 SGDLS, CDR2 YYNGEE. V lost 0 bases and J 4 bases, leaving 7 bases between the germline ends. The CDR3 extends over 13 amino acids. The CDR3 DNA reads TGTGCCAGCAGCGTAGTCGAGGGCACTGAAGCTTTCTTT. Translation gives CASSVVEGTEAFF. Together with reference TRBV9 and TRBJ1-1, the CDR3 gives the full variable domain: DSGVTQTPKHLITATGQRVTLRCSPRSGDLSVYWYQQSLDQGLQFLIQYYNGEERAKGNILERFSAQQFPDLHSELNLSSLELGDSALYFCASSVVEGTEAFFGQGTRLTVV.

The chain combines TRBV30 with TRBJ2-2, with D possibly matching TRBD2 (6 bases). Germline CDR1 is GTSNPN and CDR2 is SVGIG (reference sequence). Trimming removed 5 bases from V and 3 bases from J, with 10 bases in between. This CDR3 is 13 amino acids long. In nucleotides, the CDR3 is TGTGCCTGGGGGGACTCTTACACCGGGGAGCTGTTTTTT. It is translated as CAWGDSYTGELFF.

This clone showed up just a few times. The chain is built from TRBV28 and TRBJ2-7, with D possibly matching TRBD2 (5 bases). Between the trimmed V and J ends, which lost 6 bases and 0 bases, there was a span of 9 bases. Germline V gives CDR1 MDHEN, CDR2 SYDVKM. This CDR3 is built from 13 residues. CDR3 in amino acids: CASSLEGSYEQYF. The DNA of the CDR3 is TGTGCCAGCAGCTTAGAGGGCTCCTACGAGCAGTACTTC.

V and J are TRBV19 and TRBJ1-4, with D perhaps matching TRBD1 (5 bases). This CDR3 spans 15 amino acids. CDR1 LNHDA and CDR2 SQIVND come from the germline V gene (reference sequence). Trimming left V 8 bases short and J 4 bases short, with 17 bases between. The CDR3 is CASANLRDGNEKLFF. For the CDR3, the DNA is TGTGCCAGTGCTAATCTCCGGGACGGTAATGAAAAACTGTTTTTT. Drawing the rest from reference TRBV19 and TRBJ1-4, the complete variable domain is DGGITQSPKYLFRKEGQNVTLSCEQNLNHDAMYWYRQDPGQGLRLIYYSQIVNDFQKGDIAEGYSVSREKKESFPLTVTSAQKNPTAFYLCASANLRDGNEKLFFGSGTQLSVL.

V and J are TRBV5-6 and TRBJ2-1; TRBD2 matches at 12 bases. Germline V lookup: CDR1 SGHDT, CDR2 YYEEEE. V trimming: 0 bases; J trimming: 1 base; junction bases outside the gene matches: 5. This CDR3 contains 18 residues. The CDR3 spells CASSLALLAGGSYNEQFF. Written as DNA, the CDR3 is TGTGCCAGCAGCTTGGCTCTACTAGCGGGGGGATCCTACAATGAGCAGTTCTTC.

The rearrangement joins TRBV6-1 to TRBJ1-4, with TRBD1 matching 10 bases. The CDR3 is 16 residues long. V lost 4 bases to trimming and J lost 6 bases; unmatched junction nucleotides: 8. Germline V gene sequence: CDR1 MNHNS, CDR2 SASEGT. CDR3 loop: CASSALPGTGDEKLFF. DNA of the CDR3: TGTGCCAGCAGTGCCCTTCCCGGGACAGGGGATGAAAAACTGTTTTTT.